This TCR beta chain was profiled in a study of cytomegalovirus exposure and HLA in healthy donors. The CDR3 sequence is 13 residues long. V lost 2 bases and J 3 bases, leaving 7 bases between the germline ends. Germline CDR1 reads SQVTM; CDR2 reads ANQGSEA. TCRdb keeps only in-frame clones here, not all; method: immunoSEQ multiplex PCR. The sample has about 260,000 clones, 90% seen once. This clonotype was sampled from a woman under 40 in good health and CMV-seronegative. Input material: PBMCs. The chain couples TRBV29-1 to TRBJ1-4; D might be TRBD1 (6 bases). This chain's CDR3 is CSVETGPNEKLFF. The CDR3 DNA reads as TGCAGCGTTGAAACAGGGCCTAATGAAAAACTGTTTTTT.